This T cell receptor (beta chain) was identified in a study of regulatory T cells in long-lasting Graves disease. Study summary: More than 5 years of antithyroid drugs with positive TSH receptor antibodies defined persistent Graves' disease. Overall study findings and caveats: Among persistent patients, a larger number of public clonotypes were shared (about 3,000) than among newly diagnosed patients (about 950).

Libraries of TCR beta came from iRepertoire HTBI primers plus Arm-PCR of CDR3 regions. TCRdb independently ran MiXCR on the multiplex PCR reads; one entry per CDR3 protein. This table holds about 470,000 distinct CDR3 sequences, 20% to 25% found once. V gave up 1 base and J gave up 1 base, with 8 bases separating them. This CDR3 has 15 residues. CDR1 is SGHRS and CDR2 is YFSETQ in the germline V gene. Time point in this sample: persistent/refractory GD, antithyroid drugs over 5 years with positive TRAb. Preparation of the TCR library used RNA extracted from PBMCs. About this clonotype itself: No antigen is known for it.

The specimen was peripheral blood mononuclear cells (PBMCs), collected when the disease was refractory, from a patient treated with antithyroid drugs. The chain is built from TRBV5-1 and TRBJ2-2; a possible D gene is TRBD2 (5 bases). This TCR was recovered from a female donor with Graves disease. Here the CDR3 DNA reads TGCGCCAGCAGCTTGAAAAGCGGGAACACCGGGGAGCTGTTTTTT. This gives the protein CASSLKSGNTGELFF.